This entry lists 23 T cell receptor beta chains sequenced from one sample in a study of cytomegalovirus exposure and HLA in healthy donors (dated by TCRdb to between 2016 and 2019). Library creation used the immunoSEQ multiplex PCR assay. For the multiplex PCR, a mixture combining 60 forward primers for TCR Vbeta segments and 13 reverse primers for TCR Jbeta segments was used. What TCRdb holds here is the immuneACCESS table cut down to in-frame rearrangements. Part of the clones is not present; checked against another copy, under half of the missing clones reflect an unresolved V gene, and the others are unexplained. For this sample there are just over 150,000 clones; about 79% appear just once. Jointly, the top ten make up roughly 6.7% of the sample. Sequencing was performed on PBMCs. The origin of the receptors is a man aged 45-65 years in good health and CMV-seropositive.

V usage is TRBV10-2 and J usage is TRBJ2-7; the match to TRBD2 covers 7 bases. V gave up 2 bases and J gave up 0 bases; unmatched junction bases: 4. The CDR3 runs to 15 residues. Germline V gene sequence: CDR1 WSHSY, CDR2 SAAADI. The CDR3 bases are TGCGCCAGCAGTGAGGGCGGGAGTAGCTCCTACGAGCAGTACGTC. Protein product: CASSEGGSSSYEQYV.

This clone was observed at least ten times. This rearrangement joins TRBV10-2 to TRBJ1-2; 7 bases are a match to TRBD1. V lost 7 bases, J lost 8 bases, and 13 bases stayed unmatched. The germline V gene has CDR1 WSHSY and CDR2 SAAADI. The CDR3 extends over 14 amino acids. The CDR3 protein is CASTRRQGGKGYTF. The CDR3 region has the DNA TGCGCCAGCACTCGAAGACAGGGAGGTAAGGGCTACACCTTC.

CDR3 bases: TGCGCCAGCAGGGCCGCCGGGACAGGGAGTGAAAAACTGTTTTTT. Amino acid sequence: CASRAAGTGSEKLFF. The chain uses TRBV5-1 and TRBJ1-4; 9 bases match TRBD1. The CDR3 runs 15 residues. Germline V gives CDR1 SGHRS, CDR2 YFSETQ. V lost 5 bases, J lost 7 bases, and 9 bases stayed unmatched.

Regarding this clone: The same CDR3 is also encoded by other DNA sequences in this sample. The rearrangement uses TRBV6-1 and TRBJ2-7; 7 nucleotides match TRBD2. This CDR3 is 14 amino acids long. V shed 8 bases and J 0 bases; nucleotides not matched to a gene: 7. The germline gives CDR1 MNHNS, CDR2 SASEGT. Here the CDR3 DNA reads TGTGCCAGCCGACGGTCTAGCGGCTCCTACGAGCAGTACGTC. This sequence encodes CASRRSSGSYEQYV.

The rearrangement links TRBV6-5 to TRBJ1-6; 10 bases map to TRBD1. Trimming removed 2 bases from V and 6 bases from J; junction bases left unmatched: 4. The germline gives CDR1 MNHEY, CDR2 SVGAGI. CDR3 length: 16 amino acids. CDR3: CASSYAGTGVNSPLHF. In DNA form, the CDR3 reads TGTGCCAGCAGTTACGCCGGGACAGGGGTTAATTCACCCCTCCACTTT.

The chain has TRBV15 and TRBJ2-1, with 11 bases fitting TRBD2. Germline-derived CDR1 and CDR2 are LNHNV and YYDKDF (reference sequence). The CDR3 spans 14 residues. J lost 5 bases, V lost 3 bases, and 0 bases had no gene match. The CDR3, as DNA: TGTGCCACCAGCAGGGGACTAGCGGACAATGAGCAGTTCTTC. Protein sequence: CATSRGLADNEQFF.

This rearrangement joins TRBV7-6 to TRBJ1-1; 7 bases are shared with TRBD1. CDR3 length: 14 residues. V was clipped by 3 bases and J by 1 base; unmatched bases: 2. Germline V gives CDR1 SGHVS, CDR2 FNYEAQ. The CDR3, as DNA: TGTGCCAGCAGCTTGTGGACAGGGAACACTGAAGCTTTCTTT. It codes for CASSLWTGNTEAFF.

V usage is TRBV9 and J usage is TRBJ2-2; no firm D call. The CDR3 is 12 residues long. V dropped 5 bases and J dropped 3 bases, with 5 bases sitting between them. CDR1 is SGDLS and CDR2 is YYNGEE in the germline V gene. CDR3: CASSSDTGELFF. Written as DNA, the CDR3 is TGTGCCAGCAGTTCCGACACCGGGGAGCTGTTTTTT.

The V gene is TRBV29-1, the J gene TRBJ2-3; 9 bases map to TRBD1. This CDR3 spans 14 amino acids. Trimming cost V 4 bases and J 3 bases; bases outside gene matches: 5. Germline assignment: CDR1 SQVTM and CDR2 ANQGSEA. The CDR3 DNA sequence: TGCAGCGTTGCCACAGGGGGCGCAACAGATACGCAGTATTTT. This sequence encodes CSVATGGATDTQYF.

The rearrangement joins TRBV29-1 to TRBJ2-7; D is uncertain. CDR3 length: 13 residues. Germline CDR1 reads SQVTM; CDR2 reads ANQGSEA. The V gene lost 6 bases and the J gene lost 2 bases, with 14 bases spanning the gap. DNA for the CDR3: TGCAGCGTCGAGACTCGACGGCCCTACGAGCAGTACTTC. It translates to CSVETRRPYEQYF.

J is TRBJ2-1 and V is TRBV6-1, with TRBD2 as a possible D gene (6 bases). V gave up 6 bases and J gave up 7 bases, with 19 bases separating them. The CDR3 loop spans 15 amino acids. Germline V gene lookup returns CDR1 MNHNS and CDR2 SASEGT. CDR3 DNA sequence: TGTGCCAGCAGGCCCGGGACTGGGCAGAGGAATGAGCAGTTCTTC. As protein: CASRPGTGQRNEQFF.

This chain joins TRBV5-5 and TRBJ1-5; 7 nucleotides line up with TRBD1. Trimming removed 0 bases from V and 6 bases from J; junction bases left unmatched: 3. Germline V gene lookup returns CDR1 SGHKS and CDR2 YYEKEE (reference sequence). The CDR3 length is 14 residues. The CDR3 coding sequence is TGTGCCAGCAGCTTGGTGGCAGGGGGTCAGCCCCAGCATTTT. It codes for CASSLVAGGQPQHF.

J is TRBJ2-3 and V is TRBV6-1; unclear D gene. V shed 11 bases and J shed 4 bases, with 16 bases lying between them. From germline, CDR1 is MNHNS and CDR2 SASEGT. CDR3 length equals 13 residues. CDR3: CASAFGFSDTQYF. DNA of the CDR3: TGTGCCTCGGCATTCGGGTTTTCAGATACGCAGTATTTT.

The CDR3 region is CASSSPRTGSGNTIYF. The DNA for the CDR3 is TGTGCCAGCAGTTCCCCTCGGACAGGGTCCGGAAACACCATATATTTT. V is TRBV6-5 and J is TRBJ1-3, with 8 bases fitting TRBD1. In germline, CDR1 is MNHEY, CDR2 SVGAGI. This CDR3 spans 16 amino acids. J lost 4 bases, V lost 4 bases, and 9 bases had no gene match.

V gene TRBV10-3 combines with J gene TRBJ2-7; TRBD1 might be the D (5 bases). The CDR3 contains 13 residues. Germline lookup yields CDR1 ENHRY and CDR2 SYGVKD. Trimming removed 3 bases from V and 3 bases from J, with 9 bases in between. The CDR3 DNA reads TGTGCCATCAGTGATGGGCAGGGCTACGAGCAGTACGTC. Translation gives CAISDGQGYEQYV.

The chain employs TRBV7-9 and TRBJ1-3, with TRBD1 matching over 7 bases. Germline CDR1 is SEHNR and CDR2 is FQNEAQ (reference sequence). The CDR3 consists of 19 residues. The ends lost 5 bases at V and 0 bases at J; junction bases unmatched: 16. CDR3 loop: CASSAMDPQGGDSGNTIYF. DNA for the CDR3: TGTGCCAGCAGCGCCATGGACCCTCAGGGGGGAGACTCTGGAAACACCATATATTTT. Based on the CDR3 plus reference TRBV7-9 and TRBJ1-3, the full variable domain is DTGVSQNPRHKITKRGQNVTFRCDPISEHNRLYWYRQTLGQGPEFLTYFQNEAQLEKSRLLSDRFSAERPKGSFSTLEIQRTEQGDSAMYLCASSAMDPQGGDSGNTIYFGEGSWLTVV.

The chain employs TRBV30 and TRBJ2-3, with D tentatively TRBD2 (7 bases). The CDR3 extends over 14 amino acids. Per the germline V gene, CDR1 is GTSNPN and CDR2 is SVGIG (reference sequence). Deletions cut 8 bases from V and 4 bases from J, with 19 bases between. The CDR3 DNA reads as TGTGCCGGCACGGGGGGCGGGAGTCCAGATACGCAGTATTTT. Translation gives CAGTGGGSPDTQYF.

The chain combines TRBV11-1 with TRBJ1-4; D might be TRBD1 (5 bases). The length of the CDR3 is 15 residues. Germline CDR1 and CDR2: SGHAT and FQDESV (reference sequence). Trimming took 4 bases from V and 3 from J, leaving 12 bases between them. The DNA of the CDR3 is TGTGCCAGCAGCTCGTCAGGGAACTCTAATGAAAAACTGTTTTTT. This gives the protein CASSSSGNSNEKLFF.

This chain uses TRBV15 with TRBJ1-2; D remains unclear. The CDR3 is 14 residues long. Germline V gene data show CDR1 as LNHNV and CDR2 as YYDKDF (reference sequence). The V end was cut by 4 bases, the J end by 4 bases, with 13 bases between. The CDR3 DNA follows: TGTGCCACCAGCACGCGGGTTCCGTCCTATGGCTACACCTTC. It specifies CATSTRVPSYGYTF.

CDR3 sequence: CASHRDSAGELFF. The CDR3 DNA follows: TGCGCCAGTCACCGGGACAGTGCAGGGGAGCTGTTTTTT. This rearrangement joins TRBV5-1 to TRBJ2-2; TRBD1 aligns across 7 bases. This CDR3 comprises 13 residues. Germline lookup yields CDR1 SGHRS and CDR2 YFSETQ. Unmatched junction bases numbered 9, after V lost 8 bases and J lost 8 bases.

The chain joins TRBV19 to TRBJ1-6; TRBD1 is a possible D gene (5 bases). The V and J ends lost 5 bases and 3 bases respectively, with 14 bases between them. This CDR3 is built from 16 residues. Germline V gene sequence: CDR1 LNHDA, CDR2 SQIVND (reference sequence). Here the CDR3 DNA reads TGTGCCAGTAGTTCTTTACCGACAGACTATAATTCACCCCTCCACTTT. Translating gives CASSSLPTDYNSPLHF.

The chain uses TRBV10-3 and TRBJ2-3; 7 bases are a match to TRBD2. CDR3 length: 14 residues. CDR1 ENHRY and CDR2 SYGVKD come from the germline V gene. With V trimmed by 4 bases and J by 0 bases, 1 base remained unmatched. CDR3 protein: CAISVGGSTDTQYF. In DNA, the CDR3 is TGTGCCATCAGTGTGGGGGGGAGCACAGATACGCAGTATTTT.

The DNA of the CDR3 is TGTGCCAGTAGTACCGACAGGTCAACTAATGAAAAACTGTTTTTT. Translation: CASSTDRSTNEKLFF. The chain employs TRBV19 and TRBJ1-4; perhaps TRBD1 as D (6 bases). CDR1 is LNHDA and CDR2 is SQIVND in the germline V gene (reference sequence). Trimming removed 4 bases from V and 0 bases from J, with 9 bases in between. This CDR3 region has 15 residues.